This T cell receptor beta chain was observed in a study of cytomegalovirus exposure and HLA in healthy donors. Study results and limitations: When a later analysis compared HLA-associated TCR beta chains with equally common others, the HLA-associated chains turned out to be more clonally expanded and to have lower generation probabilities. Altogether, 164 TCR beta chains were recorded as cytomegalovirus-associated. Reportedly, a later analysis found an Asian-associated ancestry cluster had fewer N-insertions than the roughly 700-donor mean. Most TCR beta V segments were productive about 90% or about 30% of the time in an earlier analysis.

A word on this clone: Its antigen is as yet unknown.

PCR amplification relied on 60 Vbeta primers (plus 13 Jbeta primers). Some clones are missing from TCRdb's copy, which holds only in-frame ones; the method was immunoSEQ multiplex PCR. Seen in this sample are roughly 77,000 clones; the ten most common clones hold roughly 3.8%. CDR1 and CDR2 (germline): SGHTA, FQGTGA. V shed 1 base, J shed 6 bases, and the junction held 10 bases outside the gene matches. This CDR3 is built from 18 residues. The chain couples TRBV7-3 to TRBJ2-2; the match to TRBD2 covers 11 bases. The specimen sequenced was PBMCs. This clonotype originated in a female donor in good health and CMV-seropositive. The CDR3 DNA reads TGTGCCAGCAGCTTAATGGCCACTAGCGGGGGTTACGCCGGGGAGCTGTTTTTT. It specifies CASSLMATSGGYAGELFF.